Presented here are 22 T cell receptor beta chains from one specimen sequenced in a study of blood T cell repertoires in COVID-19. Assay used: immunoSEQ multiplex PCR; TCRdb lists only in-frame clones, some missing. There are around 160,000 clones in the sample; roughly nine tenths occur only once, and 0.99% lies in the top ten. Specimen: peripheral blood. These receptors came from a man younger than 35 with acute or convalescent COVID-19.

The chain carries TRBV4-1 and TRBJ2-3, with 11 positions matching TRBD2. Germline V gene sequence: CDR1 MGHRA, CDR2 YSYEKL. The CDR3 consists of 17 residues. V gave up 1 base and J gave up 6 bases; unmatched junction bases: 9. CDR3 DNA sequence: TGCGCCAGCAGCCAAGCAATCCTAGCGGGGGGAGTCGATACGCAGTATTTT. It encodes CASSQAILAGGVDTQYF.

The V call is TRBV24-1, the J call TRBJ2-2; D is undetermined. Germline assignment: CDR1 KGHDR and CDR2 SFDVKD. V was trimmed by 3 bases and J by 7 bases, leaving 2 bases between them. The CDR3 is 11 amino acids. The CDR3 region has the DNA TGTGCCACCAGTGATCTCGGGGAGCTGTTTTTT. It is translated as CATSDLGELFF.

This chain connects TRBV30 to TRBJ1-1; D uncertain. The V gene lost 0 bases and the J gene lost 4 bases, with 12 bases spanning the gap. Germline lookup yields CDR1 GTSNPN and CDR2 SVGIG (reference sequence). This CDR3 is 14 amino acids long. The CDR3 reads CAWSVQYHGTEAFF. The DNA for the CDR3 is TGTGCCTGGAGTGTACAATATCATGGCACTGAAGCTTTCTTT.

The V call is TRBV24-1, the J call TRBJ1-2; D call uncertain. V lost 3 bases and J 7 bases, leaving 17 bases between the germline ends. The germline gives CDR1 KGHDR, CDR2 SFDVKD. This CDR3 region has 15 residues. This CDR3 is CATSDPREGLSGYTF. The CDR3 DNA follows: TGTGCCACCAGTGATCCCCGCGAGGGATTAAGTGGCTACACCTTC.

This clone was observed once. The CDR3 DNA follows: TGTGCCAGCAGCTTAGAAGCGTCTTCCCGGCCAGATGGCTACACCTTC. This sequence encodes CASSLEASSRPDGYTF. This chain links TRBV7-8 with TRBJ1-2, with D unclear. The CDR3 length is 16 residues. In germline, CDR1 is SGHVS, CDR2 FQNEAQ. The germline V and J ends were trimmed by 1 base and 6 bases, with 18 bases remaining between them.

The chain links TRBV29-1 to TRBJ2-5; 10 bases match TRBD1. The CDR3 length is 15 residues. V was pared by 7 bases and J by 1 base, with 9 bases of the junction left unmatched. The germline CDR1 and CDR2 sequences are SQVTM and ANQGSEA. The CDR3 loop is CSGRPGQGTQETQYF. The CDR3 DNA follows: TGCAGCGGTCGACCGGGACAGGGGACCCAAGAGACCCAGTACTTC.

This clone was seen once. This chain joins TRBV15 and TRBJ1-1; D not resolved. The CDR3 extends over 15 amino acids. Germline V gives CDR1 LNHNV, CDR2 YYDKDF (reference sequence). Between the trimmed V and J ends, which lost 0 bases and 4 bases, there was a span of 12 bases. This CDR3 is CATSRDGVGSTEAFF. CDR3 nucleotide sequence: TGTGCCACCAGCAGAGATGGGGTCGGGAGCACTGAAGCTTTCTTT.

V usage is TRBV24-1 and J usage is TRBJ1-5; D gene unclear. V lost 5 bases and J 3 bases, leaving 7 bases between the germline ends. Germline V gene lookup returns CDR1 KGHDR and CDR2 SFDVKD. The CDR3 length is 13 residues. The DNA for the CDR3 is TGTGCCACCAGTGGTGGGCTCAATCAGCCCCAGCATTTT. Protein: CATSGGLNQPQHF.

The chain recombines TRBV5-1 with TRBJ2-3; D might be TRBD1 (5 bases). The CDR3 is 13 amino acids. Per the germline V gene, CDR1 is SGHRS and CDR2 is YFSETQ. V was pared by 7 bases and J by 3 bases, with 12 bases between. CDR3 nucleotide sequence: TGCGCCAGCTCCGACAGTGGGACAGATACGCAGTATTTT. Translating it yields CASSDSGTDTQYF.

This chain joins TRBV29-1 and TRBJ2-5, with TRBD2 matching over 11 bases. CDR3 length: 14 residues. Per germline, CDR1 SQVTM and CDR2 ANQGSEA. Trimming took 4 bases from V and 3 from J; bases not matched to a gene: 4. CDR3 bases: TGCAGCGTTGTTGTAGCGGGGGGGAAAGAGACCCAGTACTTC. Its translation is CSVVVAGGKETQYF.

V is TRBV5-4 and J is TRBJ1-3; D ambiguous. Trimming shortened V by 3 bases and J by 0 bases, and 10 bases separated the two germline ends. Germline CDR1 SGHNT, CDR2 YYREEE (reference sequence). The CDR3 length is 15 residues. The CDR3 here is CASSSRMSSGNTIYF. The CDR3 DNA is TGTGCCAGCAGCTCGAGGATGAGCTCTGGAAACACCATATATTTT.

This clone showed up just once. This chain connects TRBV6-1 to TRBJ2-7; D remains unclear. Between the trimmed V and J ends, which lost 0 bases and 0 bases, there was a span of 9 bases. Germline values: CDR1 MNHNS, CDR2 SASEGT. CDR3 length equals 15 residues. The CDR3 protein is CASSEASSLSYEQYF. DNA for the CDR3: TGTGCCAGCAGTGAAGCTAGTAGCCTCTCCTACGAGCAGTACTTC.

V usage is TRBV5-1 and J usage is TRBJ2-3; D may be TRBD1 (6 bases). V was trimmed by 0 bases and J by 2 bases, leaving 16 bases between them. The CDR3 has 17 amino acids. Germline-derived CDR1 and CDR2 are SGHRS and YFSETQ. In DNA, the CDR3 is TGCGCCAGCAGCTTGGCCGTCAGGGGCTATTTCACAGATACGCAGTATTTT. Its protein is CASSLAVRGYFTDTQYF. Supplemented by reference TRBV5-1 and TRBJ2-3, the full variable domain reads KAGVTQTPRYLIKTRGQQVTLSCSPISGHRSVSWYQQTPGQGLQFLFEYFSETQRNKGNFPGRFSGRQFSNSRSEMNVSTLELGDSALYLCASSLAVRGYFTDTQYFGPGTRLTVL.

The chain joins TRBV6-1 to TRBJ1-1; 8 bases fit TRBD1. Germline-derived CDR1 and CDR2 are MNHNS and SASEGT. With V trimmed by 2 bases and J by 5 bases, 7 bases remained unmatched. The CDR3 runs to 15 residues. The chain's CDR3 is CASSEFLQGATEAFF. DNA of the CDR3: TGTGCCAGCAGTGAATTCCTCCAGGGGGCAACTGAAGCTTTCTTT.

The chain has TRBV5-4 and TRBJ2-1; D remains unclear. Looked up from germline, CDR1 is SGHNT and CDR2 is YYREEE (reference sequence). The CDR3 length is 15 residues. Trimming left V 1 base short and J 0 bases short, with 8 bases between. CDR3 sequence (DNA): TGTGCCAGCAGCTTGTCACCGAGCTCCTACAATGAGCAGTTCTTC. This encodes CASSLSPSSYNEQFF.

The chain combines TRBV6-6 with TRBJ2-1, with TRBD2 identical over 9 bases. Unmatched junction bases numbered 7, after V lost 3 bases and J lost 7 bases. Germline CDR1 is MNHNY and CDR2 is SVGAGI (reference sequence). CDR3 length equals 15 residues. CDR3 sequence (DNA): TGTGCCAGCAGTTATGGCGGGGGGGCTCGAAATGAGCAGTTCTTC. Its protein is CASSYGGGARNEQFF.

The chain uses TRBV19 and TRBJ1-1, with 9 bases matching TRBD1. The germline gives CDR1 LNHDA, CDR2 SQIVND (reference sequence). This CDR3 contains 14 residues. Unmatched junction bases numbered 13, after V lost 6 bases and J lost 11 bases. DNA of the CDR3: TGTGCCAGTAGCTTCCGGGACAGGGCGATGAGTGCTTTCTTT. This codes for CASSFRDRAMSAFF. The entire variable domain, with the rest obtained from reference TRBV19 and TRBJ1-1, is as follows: DGGITQSPKYLFRKEGQNVTLSCEQNLNHDAMYWYRQDPGQGLRLIYYSQIVNDFQKGDIAEGYSVSREKKESFPLTVTSAQKNPTAFYLCASSFRDRAMSAFFGQGTRLTVV.

The CDR3, as DNA: TGTGCGGCCGGGGCCGGAGGGTCCTCCTACGAGCAGTACTTC. Translation: CAAGAGGSSYEQYF. This rearrangement joins TRBV30 to TRBJ2-7; the D gene is possibly TRBD2 (6 bases). The V gene's germline CDR1 is GTSNPN and CDR2 SVGIG (reference sequence). This CDR3 has 14 amino acids.

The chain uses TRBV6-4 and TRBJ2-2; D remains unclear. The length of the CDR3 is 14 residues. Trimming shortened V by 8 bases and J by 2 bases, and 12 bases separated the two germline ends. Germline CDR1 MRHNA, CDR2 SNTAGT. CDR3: CASEIWPNTGELFF. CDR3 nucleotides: TGTGCCAGCGAAATATGGCCTAACACCGGGGAGCTGTTTTTT.

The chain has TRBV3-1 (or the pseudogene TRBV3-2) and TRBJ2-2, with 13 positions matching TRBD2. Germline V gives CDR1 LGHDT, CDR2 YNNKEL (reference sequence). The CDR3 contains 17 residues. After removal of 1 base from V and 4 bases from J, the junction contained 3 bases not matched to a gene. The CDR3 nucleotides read TGTGCCAGCAGCCAAGGACTAGCGGGGGGTAGCACCGGGGAGCTGTTTTTT. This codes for CASSQGLAGGSTGELFF.

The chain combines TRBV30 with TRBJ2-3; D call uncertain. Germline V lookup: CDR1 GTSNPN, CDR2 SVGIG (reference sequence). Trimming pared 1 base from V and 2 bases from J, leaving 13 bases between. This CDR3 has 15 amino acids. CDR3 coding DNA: TGTGCCTGGAGTGAACCCAGATCCTCCACAGATACGCAGTATTTT. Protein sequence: CAWSEPRSSTDTQYF.

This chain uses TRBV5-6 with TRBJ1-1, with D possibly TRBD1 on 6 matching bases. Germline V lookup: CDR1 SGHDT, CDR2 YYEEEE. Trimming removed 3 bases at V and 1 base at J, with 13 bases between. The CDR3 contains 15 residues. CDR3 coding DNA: TGTGCCAGCAGCTGGAATGGACAGCCGAACACTGAAGCTTTCTTT. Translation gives CASSWNGQPNTEAFF.